Listed below are T cell receptor beta chains from one sample, sequenced in a study of OX40 agonist ivuxolimab in advanced cancers. Measured with immunoSEQ multiplex PCR; TCRdb has only the in-frame clones, and not every one. The sample yields 35,000 to 40,000 clones, under 90% seen once. Sequencing was performed on CD4+ or CD8+ T cells sorted from blood, taken in a trial of the OX40 agonist ivuxolimab. The receptors were sampled from an adult with an advanced solid tumor such as melanoma, head and neck, liver or kidney cancer. The CDR3 runs from the conserved cysteine through the conserved F or W. A D gene is named only where the DNA matches it firmly. Size is stated for part of the rows, as once, few or many counts, or as a class when the clone is expanded.

>NA|TRBJ2-3|TRBD2|TRBV27
CASSNPEIAGRTDTQYF
TGTGCCAGCAGTAACCCCGAAATAGCGGGGCGAACAGATACGCAGTATTTT
>NA|TRBJ2-4|TRBD2|TRBV7-8
CASSLVAGGQNIQYF
TGTGCCAGCAGCTTAGTAGCGGGAGGGCAAAACATTCAGTACTTC
>few|TRBJ2-5|TRBD2|TRBV19
CASSIETSEGTQYF
TGTGCCAGTAGTATTGAGACTAGCGAGGGGACCCAGTACTTC
>NA|TRBJ2-7|TRBD1|TRBV19
CASSISGTGSNEQYF
TGTGCCAGTAGTATATCCGGGACAGGGAGCAACGAGCAGTACTTC
>NA|TRBJ2-7|TRBD2|TRBV7-2
CASSLGNGGAYEQYF
TGTGCCAGCAGCTTGGGGAACGGGGGGGCCTACGAGCAGTACTTC
>NA|TRBJ2-7|NA|TRBV30
CAWGLPGHGYEQYF
TGTGCCTGGGGCCTTCCGGGACATGGGTACGAGCAGTACTTC
>NA|TRBJ2-1|TRBD2|TRBV2
CASSESPSGRSRENEQFF
TGTGCCAGCAGTGAATCCCCTAGCGGGAGGTCACGGGAAAATGAGCAGTTCTTC
>NA|TRBJ2-1|TRBD1|TRBV6-5
CASGRPTGPYNEQFF
TGTGCCAGCGGGCGCCCGACAGGGCCCTACAATGAGCAGTTCTTC
>few|TRBJ2-7|TRBD1|TRBV10-3
CAISEPDRGSGQYF
TGTGCCATCAGTGAGCCGGACAGGGGTTCTGGGCAGTACTTC
>NA|TRBJ2-7|NA|TRBV29-1
CSVLLDSYEQYF
TGCAGCGTACTTTTGGACAGCTACGAGCAGTACTTC
>NA|TRBJ1-6|NA|TRBV4-1
CASSQVRLSDSPLHF
TGCGCCAGCAGCCAAGTCCGGTTATCGGATTCACCCCTCCACTTT
>medium-sized|TRBJ2-2|TRBD2|TRBV27
CASSLVGSGRALNTGELFF
TGTGCCAGCAGTTTAGTCGGTAGCGGGAGGGCCCTAAACACCGGGGAGCTGTTTTTT
>NA|TRBJ2-6|NA|TRBV5-3
CARSLGELGQTFSGANVLTF
TGTGCCAGAAGCTTAGGGGAGCTTGGGCAGACGTTCTCTGGGGCCAACGTCCTGACTTTC
>NA|TRBJ1-1|TRBD1|TRBV4-3
CASSQSDRVGTEAFF
TGCGCCAGCAGCCAATCGGACAGGGTCGGGACTGAAGCTTTCTTT
>NA|TRBJ1-5|NA|TRBV19
CASSANGYNQPQHF
TGTGCCAGTAGTGCAAACGGTTACAATCAGCCCCAGCATTTT
>NA|TRBJ2-2|NA|TRBV27
CASSPMPGGELFF
TGTGCCAGCAGTCCCATGCCGGGTGGGGAGCTGTTTTTT
>NA|TRBJ2-3|NA|TRBV9
CASSVGGVTDTQYF
TGTGCCAGCAGCGTCGGCGGGGTCACAGATACGCAGTATTTT
>medium-sized|TRBJ2-1|NA|TRBV7-2
CASSLEVAWGEQFF
TGTGCCAGCAGCTTAGAGGTCGCGTGGGGGGAGCAGTTCTTC
>NA|TRBJ2-7|NA|TRBV5-4
CAIPRGPTGEQYF
TGTGCCATCCCGAGGGGTCCGACGGGAGAGCAGTACTTC
>NA|TRBJ2-4|NA|TRBV28
CASISGVAKNIQYF
TGTGCCAGCATTTCGGGTGTAGCCAAAAACATTCAGTACTTC
>NA|TRBJ2-3|TRBD2|TRBV27
CASSLEPSGENTQYF
TGTGCCAGCAGTTTAGAGCCCAGCGGGGAGAATACGCAGTATTTT
>once|TRBJ2-3|TRBD2|TRBV4-1
CASSPTSGGSDTQYF
TGCGCCAGCAGCCCGACTAGCGGAGGAAGCGATACGCAGTATTTT